This T cell receptor beta chain came from a study of blood T cell repertoires in COVID-19. Turning to the study itself: The United States, Italy and Spain provided the acute and convalescent COVID-19 samples. T cells, B-cell-depleted T cells, or PBMCs supplied cDNA or gDNA.

Germline V gene data show CDR1 as LNHDA and CDR2 as SQIVND (reference sequence). This CDR3 spans 15 amino acids. J lost 4 bases, V lost 3 bases, and 8 bases had no gene match. Source study methods: Nucleated cell counts were estimated from reference gene primer amplification. TCRdb's copy holds only in-frame clones and misses some; the assay was immunoSEQ multiplex PCR. From that table come the V and J calls and clone size; the DNA was used to work out D and trimming. The sample lists roughly 50,000 clones, about nine tenths occurring once. The V and J genes are TRBV19 and TRBJ1-2; 7 nucleotides line up with TRBD1. Source material: peripheral blood. The clonotype originates from a woman of 80 years or more with COVID-19, enrolled during active disease. As DNA, the CDR3 is TGTGCCAGTAGTATTAAGACAGGGCGGGGCTATGGCTACACCTTC. Its protein product is CASSIKTGRGYGYTF. Full variable domain (missing parts from reference TRBV19 and TRBJ1-2): DGGITQSPKYLFRKEGQNVTLSCEQNLNHDAMYWYRQDPGQGLRLIYYSQIVNDFQKGDIAEGYSVSREKKESFPLTVTSAQKNPTAFYLCASSIKTGRGYGYTFGSGTRLTVV.